This TCR beta chain originates from a study of blood T cell repertoires in COVID-19 (dated by TCRdb to about 2020). Turning to the overall study: Samples from collaborators originated in the United States, Italy and Spain and spanned both the acute and convalescent phases of COVID-19. HLA class I and class II types, where available, came from metadata supplied by the sample provider rather than from assay-based typing. The prospective study material was composed of cDNA or gDNA derived from T cells, B-cell-depleted T cells, or PBMCs. Nearly every sample came with metadata listing a de-identified subject ID, COVID-19 status, age in years and sex. The repertoires were released in a freely available public database meant as a resource for research on the immune response to SARS-CoV-2. Subjects who had been exposed to COVID-19, were actively infected with it, or had recovered from it provided the deeply sampled blood TCRbeta repertoires that made up the dataset. The samples were drawn from two sources: the first 160 participants of the ongoing ImmuneRACE study, and 1,200 or so subjects contributed by 6 global collaborators. The investigation overall reported the following: How much clinical and demographic metadata was included differed by source and by participant, and the metadata was provided uncurated.

After removal of 4 bases from V and 5 bases from J, the junction retains 10 bases not matched to a gene. CDR1 SGHRS and CDR2 YFSETQ were looked up in the germline V gene. From its cysteine to its phenylalanine, the CDR3 spans 15 amino acids. The entry retains the CDR3 DNA only, 45 bases that are in frame from base 1. The immunoSEQ Assay, a bias-controlled multiplex PCR, was used to amplify TCRbeta CDR3 regions from genomic DNA. The paper's data handling went like this. Nucleated cell counts per sample were estimated from amplification of reference gene primers within the assay. Sequence reads were collapsed and filtered to measure the absolute abundance of every unique TCRbeta CDR3 rearrangement. For each sample, productive Simpson clonality was calculated as the square root of Simpson's diversity index over productive rearrangements. Here the immuneACCESS table is served through TCRdb, limited to in-frame sequences with V and J called. Missing clones are a known gap in these copies; in checked studies unresolved V genes cover under half, and the rest lacks a known reason. V, J and clone size reflect that table, while D and trimming were determined from the DNA. This sample comprises approximately 160,000 clones, roughly 85% of them detected only once. Around 8.1% of the sample lies in the top ten.

With respect to this clone: The specificity of this receptor is unknown. There are no base qualities to consult, and no much larger clone falls within one base.

One collaborating source in Seattle enrolled patients during active infection and followed them longitudinally through the course of disease. Whole blood was collected in K2EDTA tubes by collaborating institutions according to the institutions' own protocols. For TCRbeta analysis, collaborators shipped samples in one of three forms: frozen whole blood, isolated PBMCs, or DNA extracted from either of those sample types. This TCR derives from a woman aged 55-70 years with COVID-19, enrolled during active disease. Recombination linked TRBV5-1 to TRBJ2-5; TRBD1 agrees with 8 junctional bases. Sample: peripheral blood. CDR3 sequence: CASSPQGASGETQYF. The DNA sequence is given as TGCGCCAGCAGCCCGCAGGGGGCGTCGGGGGAGACCCAGTACTTC.